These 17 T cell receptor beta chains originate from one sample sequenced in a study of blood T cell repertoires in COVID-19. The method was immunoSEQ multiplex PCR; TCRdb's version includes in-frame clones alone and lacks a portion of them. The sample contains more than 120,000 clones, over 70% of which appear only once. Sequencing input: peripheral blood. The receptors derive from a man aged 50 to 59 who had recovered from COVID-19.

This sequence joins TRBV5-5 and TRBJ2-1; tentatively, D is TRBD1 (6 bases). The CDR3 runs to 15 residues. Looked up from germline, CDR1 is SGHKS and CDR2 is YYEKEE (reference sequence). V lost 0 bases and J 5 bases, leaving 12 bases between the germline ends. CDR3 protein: CASSLDPGDHNEQFF. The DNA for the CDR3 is TGTGCCAGCAGCTTGGACCCAGGGGACCACAATGAGCAGTTCTTC.

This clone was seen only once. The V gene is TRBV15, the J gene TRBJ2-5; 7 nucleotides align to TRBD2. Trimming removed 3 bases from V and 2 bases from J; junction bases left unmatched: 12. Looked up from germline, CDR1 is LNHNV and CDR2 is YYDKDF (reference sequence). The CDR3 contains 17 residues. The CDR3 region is CATSRGWLAALQETQYF. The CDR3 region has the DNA TGTGCCACCAGCAGGGGGTGGCTAGCGGCTCTTCAAGAGACCCAGTACTTC.

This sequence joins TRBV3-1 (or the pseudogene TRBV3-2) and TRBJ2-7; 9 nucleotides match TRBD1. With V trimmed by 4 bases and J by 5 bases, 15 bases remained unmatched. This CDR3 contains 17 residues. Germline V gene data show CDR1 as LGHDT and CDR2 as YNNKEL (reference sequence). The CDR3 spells CASSPSLWTGEHHEQYF. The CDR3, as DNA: TGTGCCAGCAGCCCTTCTCTCTGGACAGGGGAGCATCACGAGCAGTACTTC.

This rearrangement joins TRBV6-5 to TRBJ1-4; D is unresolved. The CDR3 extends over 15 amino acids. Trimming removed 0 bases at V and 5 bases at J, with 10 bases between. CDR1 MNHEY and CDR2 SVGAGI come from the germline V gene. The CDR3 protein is CASSYSEGANEKLFF. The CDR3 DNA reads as TGTGCCAGCAGTTACTCGGAGGGTGCCAATGAAAAACTGTTTTTT.

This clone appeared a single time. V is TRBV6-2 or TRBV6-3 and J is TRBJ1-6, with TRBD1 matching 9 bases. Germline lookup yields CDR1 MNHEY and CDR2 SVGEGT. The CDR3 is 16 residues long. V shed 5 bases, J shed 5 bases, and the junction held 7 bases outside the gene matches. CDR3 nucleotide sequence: TGTGCCAGCAGTCGCGACAGGGGGAAAAATAATTCACCCCTCCACTTT. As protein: CASSRDRGKNNSPLHF.

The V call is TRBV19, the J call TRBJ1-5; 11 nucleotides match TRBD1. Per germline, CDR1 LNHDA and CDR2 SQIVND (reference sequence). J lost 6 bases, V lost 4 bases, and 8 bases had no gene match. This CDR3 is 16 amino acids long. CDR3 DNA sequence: TGTGCCAGTAGTACGACACTCGGGACAGGGGGTCAGCCCCAGCATTTT. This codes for CASSTTLGTGGQPQHF.

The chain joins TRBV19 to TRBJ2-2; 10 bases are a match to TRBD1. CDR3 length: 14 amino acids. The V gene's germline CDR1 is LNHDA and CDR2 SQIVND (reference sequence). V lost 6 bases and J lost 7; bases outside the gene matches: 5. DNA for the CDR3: TGTGCCAGTAGCGGACAGGGGGTAGGCGGGGAGCTGTTTTTT. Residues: CASSGQGVGGELFF.

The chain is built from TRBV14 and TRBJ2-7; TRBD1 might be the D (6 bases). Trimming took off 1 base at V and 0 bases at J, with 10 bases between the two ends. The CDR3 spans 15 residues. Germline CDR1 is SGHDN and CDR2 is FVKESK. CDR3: CASSQGQAPSYEQYF. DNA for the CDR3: TGTGCCAGCAGCCAAGGACAGGCCCCCTCCTACGAGCAGTACTTC.

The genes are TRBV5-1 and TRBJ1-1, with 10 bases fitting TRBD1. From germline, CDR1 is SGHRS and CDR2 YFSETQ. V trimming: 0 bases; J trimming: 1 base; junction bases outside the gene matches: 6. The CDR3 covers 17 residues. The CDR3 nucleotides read TGCGCCAGCAGCTTGGCCATTAGGGACAGGGGGAACACTGAAGCTTTCTTT. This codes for CASSLAIRDRGNTEAFF.

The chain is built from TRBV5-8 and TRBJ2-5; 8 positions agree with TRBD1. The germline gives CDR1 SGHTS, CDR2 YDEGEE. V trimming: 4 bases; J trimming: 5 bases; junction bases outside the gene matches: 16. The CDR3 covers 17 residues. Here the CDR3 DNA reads TGTGCCAGCAGCCCCGGGACAGGAGCCGGTCGTTATGAGACCCAGTACTTC. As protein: CASSPGTGAGRYETQYF.

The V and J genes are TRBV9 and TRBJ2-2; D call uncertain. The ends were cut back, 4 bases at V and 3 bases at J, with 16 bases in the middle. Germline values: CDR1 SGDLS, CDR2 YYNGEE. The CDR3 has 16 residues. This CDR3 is CASSSPVGVHTGELFF. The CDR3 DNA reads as TGTGCCAGCAGCTCCCCGGTCGGAGTCCACACCGGGGAGCTGTTTTTT.

The CDR3: CASSQDRSGLAGGFASTDTQYF. The CDR3 nucleotides read TGCGCCAGCAGCCAAGATCGGTCTGGGCTAGCGGGGGGATTCGCTAGCACAGATACGCAGTATTTT. The chain combines TRBV4-1 with TRBJ2-3, with TRBD2 identical over 11 bases. The CDR3 is 22 residues long. Germline loops: CDR1 MGHRA, CDR2 YSYEKL. V was pared by 0 bases and J by 0 bases, with 17 bases of the junction left unmatched.

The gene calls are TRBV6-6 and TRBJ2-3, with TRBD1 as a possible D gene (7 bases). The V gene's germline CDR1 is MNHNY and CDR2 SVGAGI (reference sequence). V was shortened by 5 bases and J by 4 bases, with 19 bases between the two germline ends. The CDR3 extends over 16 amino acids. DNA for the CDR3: TGTGCCAGCAGTCGAAACCAGGGGGGCGTCGCAGATACGCAGTATTTT. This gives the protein CASSRNQGGVADTQYF.

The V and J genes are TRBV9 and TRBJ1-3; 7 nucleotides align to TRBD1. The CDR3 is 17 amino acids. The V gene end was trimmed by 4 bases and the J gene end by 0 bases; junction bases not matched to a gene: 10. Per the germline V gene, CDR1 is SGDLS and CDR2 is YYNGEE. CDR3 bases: TGTGCCAGCAGCACGGCCCCGACAGGGCTCTCTGGAAACACCATATATTTT. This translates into CASSTAPTGLSGNTIYF.

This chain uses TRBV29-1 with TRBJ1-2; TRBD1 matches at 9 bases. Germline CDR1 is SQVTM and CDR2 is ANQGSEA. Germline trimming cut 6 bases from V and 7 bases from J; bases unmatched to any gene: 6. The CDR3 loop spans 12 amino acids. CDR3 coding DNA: TGCAGCGTGTTTGGGACAGGGCCTGGCTACACCTTC. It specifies CSVFGTGPGYTF. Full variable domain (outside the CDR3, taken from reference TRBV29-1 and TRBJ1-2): SAVISQKPSRDICQRGTSLTIQCQVDSQVTMMFWYRQQPGQSLTLIATANQGSEATYESGFVIDKFPISRPNLTFSTLTVSNMSPEDSSIYLCSVFGTGPGYTFGSGTRLTVV.

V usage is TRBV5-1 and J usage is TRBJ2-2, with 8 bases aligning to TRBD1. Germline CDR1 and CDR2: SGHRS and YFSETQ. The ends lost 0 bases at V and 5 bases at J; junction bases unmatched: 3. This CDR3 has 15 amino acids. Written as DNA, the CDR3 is TGCGCCAGCAGCTTGGGACAGGGGAGTACCGGGGAGCTGTTTTTT. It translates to CASSLGQGSTGELFF.

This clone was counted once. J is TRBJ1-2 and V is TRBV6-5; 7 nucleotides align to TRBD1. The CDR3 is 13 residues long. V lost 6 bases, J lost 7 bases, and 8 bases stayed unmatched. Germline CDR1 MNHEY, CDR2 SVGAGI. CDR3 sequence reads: CASSRGTEGGYTF. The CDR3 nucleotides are TGTGCCAGCAGCCGTGGGACAGAGGGTGGCTACACCTTC.